This TCR beta chain stems from a study of T cells in Graves' hyperthyroidism and ophthalmopathy. Study findings and constraints: Most thyroid clonotypes that were expanded above 0.001 also turned up in blood.

TCR beta CDR3 regions were amplified from RNA transcripts. The HTBI set primed first-round TCR CDR3 RT-PCR. TCRdb redid the calling of the multiplex PCR reads with MiXCR, one entry per CDR3 protein. The table records hundreds of thousands of distinct CDR3 sequences, 20% of them present only once. The germline V gene encodes CDR1 LNHNV and CDR2 YYDKDF (reference sequence). V was shortened by 0 bases and J by 2 bases, with 4 bases between the two germline ends. The CDR3 runs 13 residues. In this sample, this clonotype turned up many times. What it binds is unknown. The sequence derives from a man aged 35 to 55 with Graves' ophthalmopathy. The chain links TRBV15 to TRBJ1-2, with D hard to call. Sequenced sample: blood. CDR3 loop: CATSREGNYGYTF. CDR3 DNA: TGTGCCACCAGCAGAGAGGGGAACTATGGCTACACCTTC. The full variable domain, completed using reference TRBV15 and TRBJ1-2, is DAMVIQNPRYQVTQFGKPVTLSCSQTLNHNVMYWYQQKSSQAPKLLFHYYDKDFNNEADTPDNFQSRRPNTSFCFLDIRSPGLGDTAMYLCATSREGNYGYTFGSGTRLTVV.